The 15 T cell receptor beta chains listed next were all sequenced from one sample in a study of CD8+ T cells in alopecia areata. Treatment of the sample: oral pan-JAK inhibitor, 5-10 mg twice daily. cDNA serving as the sequencing template came from extracted, reverse transcribed RNA. TCRdb keeps only in-frame clones here, not all; method: immunoSEQ multiplex PCR. Of 180,000 or so clones listed, more than 45% are singletons. The sample consisted of CD4+ T cells sorted from blood, taken at week 24, from a patient treated with tofacitinib. The receptors come from a human donor with alopecia areata.

The chain couples TRBV4-3 to TRBJ2-3, with 9 bases aligning to TRBD1. In germline, CDR1 is LGHNA, CDR2 YSLEER. The junction had 11 bases not matched to a gene; V was cut back by 0 bases and J by 4 bases. The CDR3 runs to 18 residues. CDR3 residues: CASSQDKTGGGLSDTQYF. The CDR3 coding sequence is TGCGCCAGCAGCCAAGACAAGACAGGGGGTGGTTTATCAGATACGCAGTATTTT.

The chain links TRBV19 to TRBJ2-2; D gene unclear. The germline V gene has CDR1 LNHDA and CDR2 SQIVND (reference sequence). CDR3 size: 13 residues. V lost 1 base, J lost 7 bases, and 7 bases lay in between. CDR3: CASSIGGVGELFF. CDR3 nucleotides: TGTGCCAGTAGTATAGGTGGAGTCGGGGAGCTGTTTTTT.

The chain uses TRBV13 and TRBJ2-1, with 14 bases fitting TRBD2. The germline V gene has CDR1 PRHDT and CDR2 FYEKMQ (reference sequence). The CDR3 extends over 16 amino acids. With 4 bases clipped from V and 5 bases from J, the junction kept 4 bases outside the gene matches. The CDR3 is CASSSPGLAGDNEQFF. In DNA, the CDR3 is TGTGCCAGCAGCTCCCCGGGACTAGCGGGAGACAATGAGCAGTTCTTC.

V usage is TRBV7-2 and J usage is TRBJ2-3; 12 positions agree with TRBD2. After removal of 6 bases from V and 5 bases from J, the junction contained 6 bases not matched to a gene. Germline CDR1 is SGHTA and CDR2 is FQGNSA. The CDR3 spans 15 residues. The CDR3 DNA is TGTGCCAGCAGTACGACTAGCGGGAGTTTAGATACGCAGTATTTT. It yields the protein CASSTTSGSLDTQYF.

The chain links TRBV18 to TRBJ1-2; 10 bases are a match to TRBD1. CDR3 length: 16 residues. V lost 3 bases, J lost 5 bases, and 9 bases stayed unmatched. Germline assignment: CDR1 KGHSH and CDR2 LQKENI. The CDR3, as DNA: TGTGCCAGCTCACCCTCGACAGGGGGCACAGGTTATGGCTACACCTTC. It translates to CASSPSTGGTGYGYTF.

The chain joins TRBV9 to TRBJ2-3; a possible D gene is TRBD1 (6 bases). Trimming removed 4 bases from V and 6 bases from J, with 9 bases in between. Germline lookup yields CDR1 SGDLS and CDR2 YYNGEE. This CDR3 contains 12 residues. The CDR3 DNA reads as TGTGCCAGCAGCCGACAGGTTGATACGCAGTATTTT. Protein: CASSRQVDTQYF.

A note on this clone: At one end the junction does not follow the germline gene, possibly because of a read error. This chain joins TRBV28 and TRBJ1-4; D is unclear. The CDR3 runs 12 residues. Germline CDR1 MDHEN, CDR2 SYDVKM. The CDR3: CASSLPGSGESF. As DNA, the CDR3 is TGTGCCAGCAGTTTACCAGGATCTGGGGAATCTTTT.

This clone was seen a few times. The CDR3 reads CSVSVGTGDTIYF. The CDR3 DNA is TGCAGCGTGAGTGTGGGGACCGGAGACACCATATATTTT. J is TRBJ1-3 and V is TRBV29-1, with a possible D match to TRBD1 (5 bases). V lost 6 bases and J 8 bases, leaving 17 bases between the germline ends. The CDR3 covers 13 residues. Per germline, CDR1 SQVTM and CDR2 ANQGSEA.

This chain joins TRBV6-5 and TRBJ1-1, with TRBD1 matching 12 bases. Germline V gene data show CDR1 as MNHEY and CDR2 as SVGAGI. V lost 0 bases to trimming and J lost 5 bases; unmatched junction nucleotides: 1. This CDR3 is built from 15 residues. CDR3 sequence: CASSYSGQGATEAFF. The CDR3 DNA reads as TGTGCCAGCAGTTACTCGGGACAGGGGGCGACTGAAGCTTTCTTT.

The chain joins TRBV5-1 to TRBJ1-3, with D uncertain. The CDR3 runs 16 residues. V dropped 3 bases and J dropped 0 bases, with 13 bases sitting between them. Germline V lookup: CDR1 SGHRS, CDR2 YFSETQ. DNA for the CDR3: TGCGCCAGCAGCTCCGGACGGTTAGACTCTGGAAACACCATATATTTT. Its translation is CASSSGRLDSGNTIYF.

The V call is TRBV29-1, the J call TRBJ2-1; 8 nucleotides align to TRBD2. CDR1 SQVTM and CDR2 ANQGSEA come from the germline V gene. CDR3 size: 14 residues. The V segment lost 0 bases and the J segment 10 bases; nucleotides outside the gene matches: 8. The CDR3 reads CSVEDAAAGGEQFF. CDR3 bases: TGCAGCGTTGAAGATGCAGCGGCGGGGGGAGAGCAGTTCTTC.

The chain combines TRBV10-3 with TRBJ1-1; possibly TRBD1 for D (6 bases). Germline V gene lookup returns CDR1 ENHRY and CDR2 SYGVKD. Trimming pared 7 bases from V and 4 bases from J, leaving 13 bases between. The CDR3 has 13 residues. The CDR3 reads CAIMAGVSTEAFF. The CDR3, as DNA: TGTGCCATCATGGCAGGGGTGAGCACTGAAGCTTTCTTT.

The chain uses TRBV28 and TRBJ2-7; TRBD1 matches at 8 bases. From germline, CDR1 is MDHEN and CDR2 SYDVKM. The CDR3 is 16 residues long. The V segment lost 6 bases and the J segment 1 base; nucleotides outside the gene matches: 11. CDR3 region: CASRTIPGQESYEQYF. CDR3 sequence (DNA): TGTGCCAGCAGAACGATTCCGGGACAGGAGTCCTACGAGCAGTACTTC.

The rearrangement uses TRBV5-1 and TRBJ2-5; TRBD1 agrees at 8 bases. CDR3 length equals 16 residues. Trimming cost V 3 bases and J 3 bases; bases outside gene matches: 10. The germline gives CDR1 SGHRS, CDR2 YFSETQ. The CDR3 DNA reads TGCGCCAGCAGCTGGGGACAGGTAGCAAGGGAAGAGACCCAGTACTTC. This translates into CASSWGQVAREETQYF.

The sample holds one count of this clone. The chain couples TRBV30 to TRBJ2-7; 7 bases line up with TRBD2. This CDR3 spans 13 amino acids. The ends lost 4 bases at V and 0 bases at J; junction bases unmatched: 3. Germline assignment: CDR1 GTSNPN and CDR2 SVGIG (reference sequence). The CDR3 here is CAWKGGSSYEQYF. The DNA of the CDR3 is TGTGCCTGGAAGGGCGGGAGCTCCTACGAGCAGTACTTC.